This T cell receptor (beta chain) is from a study of metastatic and nonmetastatic thyroid tumors (dated by TCRdb to about 2020). Background for the entire study: For patients with malignant and with benign thyroid disease, the researchers compared repertoires between peripheral blood samples and tumor or nodule tissue samples.

None of the patients had been given any treatment before thyroid surgery. Using T-cell receptor beta sequencing, the researchers looked back retrospectively at clinical samples from patients, gathered between about 2012 and 2019. A word on this clone: This clone's antigen is unknown. The input lacks base qualities; no much larger clone sits a single base away.

The germline V gene supplies CDR1 KGHSH and CDR2 LQKENI. At the junction V is shortened by 2 bases and J by 0 bases, with 7 bases in between. The CDR3 runs 14 residues from the cysteine to the phenylalanine. The retained sequence is limited to the CDR3, 42 bases, with the frame set at the first base. Receptors were amplified or captured by PCR. The data were produced on an Illumina HiSeq 4000. High-throughput sequencing was used to profile the TCR beta-chain CDR3 region of every patient. In the paper's pipeline: CDR3 differences across clinicopathological groups were used to build a classifier for discriminating distant-metastatic papillary thyroid cancer patients. Repertoire diversity was assessed with the Shannon index, and tumor-blood repertoire similarity with the Morisita-Horn index. TCRdb cleaned the public reads at Q25 with fastp, built clones with MiXCR and kept in-frame beta chains. TCRdb, rather than the study authors, made the V and J calls. The sample table contains 20,000 to 25,000 clones; only one count was recorded for 36% of them. The ten largest clonotypes hold about a fifth of the sample.

Broad study findings and their caveats: TCR beta diversity was reported as significantly higher in malignant tumors than in benign nodules, in both blood and tumor samples.

This TCR was sampled from a male donor with papillary thyroid cancer or a benign thyroid nodule (not recorded which). Some clones in this sample may be carry-over from other donors' samples. Sequencing was performed on blood. The chain is assembled from TRBV18 and TRBJ1-2; the D gene remains uncertain. The base sequence is TGTGCCAGCTCACCAGGGGATTCTAACTATGGCTACACCTTC. Protein translation: CASSPGDSNYGYTF.